The entry that follows covers one T cell receptor (beta chain) sequence. Its antigen is not identified. This record comes from a study of T cell responses to AZD1222 COVID-19 vaccine. Study background: Second-dose schedules of about 4 or about 12 weeks were combined.

General study results and limits: Across the whole spike, CD4 TCRs peaked at regions 160-218 and 743-854. Clonal diversity was possibly underestimated; the donors were predominantly white British and more often female. Only a handful of people who got AZD1222 tested seropositive at baseline.

The ends were cut back, 5 bases at V and 7 bases at J, with 21 bases in the middle. Germline CDR1 MNHEY, CDR2 SMNVEV (reference sequence). The CDR3 has 16 residues. The data were produced by immunoSEQ multiplex PCR, yet TCRdb's version contains in-frame clones alone and is incomplete. The sample lists about 140,000 clones, 80% to 95% seen once, with about 3% in the top ten. This clonotype was sampled from an adult in good health. Specimen: peripheral blood, collected on day 0 of AZD1222 vaccination. V usage is TRBV27 and J usage is TRBJ2-1; D possibly corresponds to TRBD1 (7 bases). The CDR3 reads CASSPTPAGQFNEQFF. The CDR3 DNA reads TGTGCCAGCAGTCCTACCCCCGCGGGACAGTTTAATGAGCAGTTCTTC.